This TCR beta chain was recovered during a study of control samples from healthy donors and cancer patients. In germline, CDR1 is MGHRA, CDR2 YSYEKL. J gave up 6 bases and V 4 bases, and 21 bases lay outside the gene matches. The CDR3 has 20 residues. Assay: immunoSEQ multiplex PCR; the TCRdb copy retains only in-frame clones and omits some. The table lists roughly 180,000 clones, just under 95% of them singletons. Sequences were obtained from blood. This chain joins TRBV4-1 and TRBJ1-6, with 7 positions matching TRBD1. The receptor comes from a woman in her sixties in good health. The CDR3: CASSPLHNPLRDSPNSPLHF. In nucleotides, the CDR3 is TGCGCCAGCAGCCCACTACATAACCCCTTAAGGGACAGCCCTAATTCACCCCTCCACTTT.